The 3 T cell receptor beta chains listed next were all sequenced from one sample in a study of OX40 agonist ivuxolimab in advanced cancers. The library was produced with the immunoSEQ multiplex PCR assay. TCRdb retrieved this table from immuneACCESS and kept in-frame rearrangements only. Not all clones are present; in checked studies, unresolved V genes account for under half, and no reason is known for the remainder. Counted in this sample were 65,000 to 80,000 clones; 85% to 90% of them appeared once. Clones ranked in the top ten supply over 10% of the sample. The sequences come from CD4+ or CD8+ T cells sorted from blood, collected in a trial of the OX40 agonist ivuxolimab. The receptors shown here come from an adult with an advanced solid tumor such as melanoma, head and neck, liver or kidney cancer.

This clone was detected once. V and J are TRBV5-1 and TRBJ2-1, with 10 bases that match TRBD2. There are 14 residues in the CDR3. Germline-derived CDR1 and CDR2 are SGHRS and YFSETQ. With V trimmed by 2 bases and J by 7 bases, 3 bases remained unmatched. Written as DNA, the CDR3 is TGCGCCAGCAGCTTCACTAGCGGGATAAATGAGCAGTTCTTC. This sequence encodes CASSFTSGINEQFF.

V gene TRBV10-3 combines with J gene TRBJ1-2, with D perhaps TRBD1 (5 bases). Looked up from germline, CDR1 is ENHRY and CDR2 is SYGVKD. This CDR3 region has 14 residues. With 3 bases removed from V and 0 bases from J, the gap between germline ends came to 8 bases. The CDR3 DNA is TGTGCCATCAGTGATGGGGGGGCTAACTATGGCTACACCTTC. Protein sequence: CAISDGGANYGYTF.

This clone has only a few counts. The V call is TRBV18, the J call TRBJ1-1; no definite D call. Looked up from germline, CDR1 is KGHSH and CDR2 is LQKENI. This CDR3 comprises 15 residues. The V end lost 3 bases, the J end lost 7 bases, and 18 bases lay between the germline ends. The CDR3 loop is CASSPGHRGGGEAFF. CDR3 nucleotide sequence: TGTGCCAGCTCACCCGGTCACCGGGGAGGTGGTGAAGCTTTCTTT. The full variable domain, completed using reference TRBV18 and TRBJ1-1, is NAGVMQNPRHLVRRRGQEARLRCSPMKGHSHVYWYRQLPEEGLKFMVYLQKENIIDESGMPKERFSAEFPKEGPSILRIQQVVRGDSAAYFCASSPGHRGGGEAFFGQGTRLTVV.